These 5 T cell receptor beta chains were sequenced from one sample in a study of siplizumab effects on memory and regulatory T cells. Profiled with immunoSEQ multiplex PCR; TCRdb holds only in-frame clones, not every one. The sample gives roughly 100,000 clones, 85% to 95% of which show up once; roughly 0.59% is in the top ten. Source material: Tregs sorted from blood. These receptors all come from a human donor in good health.

The chain combines TRBV6-1 with TRBJ2-2; maybe TRBD1 (5 bases). CDR1 and CDR2 from the germline V gene are MNHNS and SASEGT. The CDR3 sequence is 13 residues long. Trimming stripped 6 bases from V and 4 bases from J, with 9 bases between. The CDR3 nucleotides read TGTGCCAGCAGCAGGGCGGTCACCGGGGAGCTGTTTTTT. It yields the protein CASSRAVTGELFF.

The rearrangement joins TRBV11-2 to TRBJ2-7; D unresolved. The CDR3 consists of 12 residues. Between the trimmed V and J ends, which lost 1 base and 4 bases, there was a span of 5 bases. CDR1 and CDR2 from the germline V gene are SGHAT and FQNNGV. The CDR3 loop is CASSLVPYEQYF. The CDR3 DNA reads TGTGCCAGCAGCTTAGTGCCATACGAGCAGTACTTC.

The chain recombines TRBV30 with TRBJ1-2; D remains ambiguous. Trimming shortened V by 2 bases and J by 7 bases, and 17 bases separated the two germline ends. CDR1 and CDR2 (germline): GTSNPN, SVGIG (reference sequence). The CDR3 contains 14 residues. The CDR3 DNA follows: TGTGCCTGGAGTCCCGACCCTGCCGCCGGTGGCTACACCTTC. It encodes CAWSPDPAAGGYTF.

The chain recombines TRBV5-6 with TRBJ2-3; perhaps TRBD1 as D (6 bases). V dropped 2 bases and J dropped 2 bases, with 9 bases sitting between them. The CDR3 totals 14 residues. Germline V gene lookup returns CDR1 SGHDT and CDR2 YYEEEE. The CDR3 bases are TGTGCCAGCAGCTTAGGGGGAACCACAGATACGCAGTATTTT. It yields the protein CASSLGGTTDTQYF.

The genes are TRBV9 and TRBJ2-1, with D unclear. The CDR3 consists of 15 residues. The V end was cut by 0 bases, the J end by 2 bases, with 9 bases between. Germline V gene data show CDR1 as SGDLS and CDR2 as YYNGEE. CDR3 bases: TGTGCCAGCAGCGTAGGCAGTTGGACCTACAATGAGCAGTTCTTC. Translation: CASSVGSWTYNEQFF.